This T cell receptor (beta chain) derives from a study of blood T cell repertoires in COVID-19. The wider study: The origin of the acute and convalescent COVID-19 samples was the United States, Italy and Spain.

The authors' processing: Amplified reference gene primers provided the basis for estimating nucleated cell counts. Sequenced by immunoSEQ multiplex PCR; TCRdb stores in-frame clones only, minus some. The V and J calls and clone size were taken over from that table, and D and trimming were inferred from the DNA. The data hold almost 400,000 clones, with roughly 91% observed a single time. Germline CDR1 is SGHVS and CDR2 is FNYEAQ. The germline V and J ends were trimmed by 5 bases and 4 bases, with 9 bases remaining between them. There are 13 residues in the CDR3. What was sequenced was PBMCs or T cells enriched from blood (not recorded which). This chain joins TRBV7-6 and TRBJ1-5, with D uncertain. The clonotype comes from a woman aged 30 to 39 who had recovered from COVID-19. Here the CDR3 reads CASSLKRNQPQHF. For the CDR3, the DNA is TGTGCCAGCAGCCTCAAGAGGAATCAGCCCCAGCATTTT.